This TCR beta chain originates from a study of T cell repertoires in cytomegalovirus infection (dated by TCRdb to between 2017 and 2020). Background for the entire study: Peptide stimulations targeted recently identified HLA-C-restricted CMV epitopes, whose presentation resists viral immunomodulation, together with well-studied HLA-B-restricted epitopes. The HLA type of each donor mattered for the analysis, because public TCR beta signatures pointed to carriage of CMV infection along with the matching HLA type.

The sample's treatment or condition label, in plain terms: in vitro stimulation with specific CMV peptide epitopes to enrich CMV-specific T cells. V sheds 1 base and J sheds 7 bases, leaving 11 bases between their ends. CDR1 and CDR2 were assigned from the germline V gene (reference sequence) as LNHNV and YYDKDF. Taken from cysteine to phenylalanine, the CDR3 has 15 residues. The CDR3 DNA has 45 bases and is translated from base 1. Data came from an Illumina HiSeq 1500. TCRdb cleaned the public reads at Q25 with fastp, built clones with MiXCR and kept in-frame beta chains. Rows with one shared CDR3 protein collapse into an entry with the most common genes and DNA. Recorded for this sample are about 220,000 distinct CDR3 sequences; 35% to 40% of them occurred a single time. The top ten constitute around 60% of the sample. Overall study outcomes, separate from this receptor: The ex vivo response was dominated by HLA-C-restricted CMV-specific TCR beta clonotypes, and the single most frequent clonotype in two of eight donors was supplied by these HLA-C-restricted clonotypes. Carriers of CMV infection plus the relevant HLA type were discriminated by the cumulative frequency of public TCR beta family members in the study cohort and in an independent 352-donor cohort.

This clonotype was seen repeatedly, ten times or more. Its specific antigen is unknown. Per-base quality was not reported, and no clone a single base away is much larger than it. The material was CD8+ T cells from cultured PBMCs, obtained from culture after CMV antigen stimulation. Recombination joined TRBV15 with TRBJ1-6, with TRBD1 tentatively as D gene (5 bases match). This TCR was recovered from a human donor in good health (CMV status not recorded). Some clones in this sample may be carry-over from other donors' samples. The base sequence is TGTGCCACCAGCAGAGTTCAGGGTGTAAATTCACCCCTCCACTTT. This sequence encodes CATSRVQGVNSPLHF.